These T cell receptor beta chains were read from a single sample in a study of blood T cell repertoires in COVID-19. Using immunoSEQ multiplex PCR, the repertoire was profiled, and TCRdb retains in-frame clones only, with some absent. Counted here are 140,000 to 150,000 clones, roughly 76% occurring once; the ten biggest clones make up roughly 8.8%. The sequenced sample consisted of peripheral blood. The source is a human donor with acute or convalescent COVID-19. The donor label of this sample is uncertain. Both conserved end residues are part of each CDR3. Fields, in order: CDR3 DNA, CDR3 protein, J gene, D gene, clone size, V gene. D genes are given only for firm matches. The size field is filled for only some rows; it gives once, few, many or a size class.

CDR3 DNA: TGTGCCAGCAGGGGACTAGTGCCTACCGGGGAGCTGTTTTTT
CDR3 protein: CASRGLVPTGELFF
J gene: TRBJ2-2
D gene: TRBD2
clone size: -
V gene: TRBV6-5

CDR3 DNA: TGTGCCAGCAGTGCCAAAGAGACCCAGTACTTC
CDR3 protein: CASSAKETQYF
J gene: TRBJ2-5
D gene: -
clone size: -
V gene: TRBV25-1

CDR3 DNA: TGTGCCAGCAGCTTAGGAGGGCTCCCCGGTGAGCAGTTCTTC
CDR3 protein: CASSLGGLPGEQFF
J gene: TRBJ2-1
D gene: -
clone size: -
V gene: TRBV11-3

CDR3 DNA: TGTGCCTGGAGTGGAACTCCCAACGGGGAAAAACTGTTTTTT
CDR3 protein: CAWSGTPNGEKLFF
J gene: TRBJ1-4
D gene: -
clone size: -
V gene: TRBV30

CDR3 DNA: TGTGCCAGCAGTGACCGGGACAGGGGGTATGGCTACACCTTC
CDR3 protein: CASSDRDRGYGYTF
J gene: TRBJ1-2
D gene: TRBD1
clone size: few
V gene: TRBV6-6

CDR3 DNA: TGCGCCAGCAGCTCTGGACTGCCCCCCTACGAGCAGTACTTC
CDR3 protein: CASSSGLPPYEQYF
J gene: TRBJ2-7
D gene: -
clone size: -
V gene: TRBV5-1

CDR3 DNA: TGTGCCAGTAGTATGGGACAGTTCTACGAGCAGTACTTC
CDR3 protein: CASSMGQFYEQYF
J gene: TRBJ2-7
D gene: TRBD1
clone size: once
V gene: TRBV19

CDR3 DNA: TGTGCCAGCAGCACCGGGACAGCCTCCTACAATGAGCAGTTCTTC
CDR3 protein: CASSTGTASYNEQFF
J gene: TRBJ2-1
D gene: TRBD1
clone size: -
V gene: TRBV7-2

CDR3 DNA: TGTGCCATCAGTGAGGCAGGAGGTGGCGGCTATGGCTACACCTTC
CDR3 protein: CAISEAGGGGYGYTF
J gene: TRBJ1-2
D gene: -
clone size: -
V gene: TRBV10-3

CDR3 DNA: TGTGCCAGCAGCTCATGGACAGGGTCAGATACGCAGTATTTT
CDR3 protein: CASSSWTGSDTQYF
J gene: TRBJ2-3
D gene: TRBD1
clone size: -
V gene: TRBV11-3

CDR3 DNA: TGTGCCGGCGCTGACAGGGACTCGGATGGCTACACCTTC
CDR3 protein: CAGADRDSDGYTF
J gene: TRBJ1-2
D gene: TRBD1
clone size: -
V gene: TRBV2

CDR3 DNA: TGTGCCAGCAGCTTGACAGGGGGCAAGGCAGATACGCAGTATTTT
CDR3 protein: CASSLTGGKADTQYF
J gene: TRBJ2-3
D gene: TRBD1
clone size: -
V gene: TRBV5-6

CDR3 DNA: TGTGCCAGCAGCATTACTAGGCGCACCGGGGAGCTGTTTTTT
CDR3 protein: CASSITRRTGELFF
J gene: TRBJ2-2
D gene: -
clone size: -
V gene: TRBV7-2

CDR3 DNA: TGTGCCAGCAGACCCCGTGGGGGCATGAACACTGAAGCTTTCTTT
CDR3 protein: CASRPRGGMNTEAFF
J gene: TRBJ1-1
D gene: -
clone size: -
V gene: TRBV3-1/TRBV3-2

CDR3 DNA: TGCGCCAGAACAGGGCAGATGAACACTGAAGCTTTCTTT
CDR3 protein: CARTGQMNTEAFF
J gene: TRBJ1-1
D gene: -
clone size: -
V gene: TRBV23-1

CDR3 DNA: TGTGCCTGGAGTGGTGGACAGACGATTCGCTATGGCTACACCTTC
CDR3 protein: CAWSGGQTIRYGYTF
J gene: TRBJ1-2
D gene: -
clone size: -
V gene: TRBV30

CDR3 DNA: TGTGCCAGCAGCGCGACAGGGGGGAATGAAAAACTGTTTTTT
CDR3 protein: CASSATGGNEKLFF
J gene: TRBJ1-4
D gene: TRBD1
clone size: -
V gene: TRBV11-2

CDR3 DNA: TGTGCCAGCAGTGATAGGGGCTTGCTCACTGAAGCTTTCTTT
CDR3 protein: CASSDRGLLTEAFF
J gene: TRBJ1-1
D gene: -
clone size: -
V gene: TRBV6-1

CDR3 DNA: TGTGCCAGCAGGTCCACTCGGGACACAGATACGCAGTATTTT
CDR3 protein: CASRSTRDTDTQYF
J gene: TRBJ2-3
D gene: -
clone size: -
V gene: TRBV2

CDR3 DNA: TGTGCCAGCAGTTTATACGGGACAGGGTATCAGCCCCAGCATTTT
CDR3 protein: CASSLYGTGYQPQHF
J gene: TRBJ1-5
D gene: TRBD1
clone size: -
V gene: TRBV27

CDR3 DNA: TGTGCCAGCAGCAAAGCCGCAGGGCACTCCTACAATGAGCAGTTCTTC
CDR3 protein: CASSKAAGHSYNEQFF
J gene: TRBJ2-1
D gene: -
clone size: -
V gene: TRBV21-1

CDR3 DNA: TGTGCCAGTACCCATGGACTATACTATGGCTACACCTTC
CDR3 protein: CASTHGLYYGYTF
J gene: TRBJ1-2
D gene: -
clone size: once
V gene: TRBV19

CDR3 DNA: TGTGCCAGCAGTGAATACCGGGGCGGGGAGCTGTTTTTT
CDR3 protein: CASSEYRGGELFF
J gene: TRBJ2-2
D gene: -
clone size: -
V gene: TRBV25-1

CDR3 DNA: TGTGCCAGCAGCGTAGGAATGGACTGGGTACACACAGATACGCAGTATTTT
CDR3 protein: CASSVGMDWVHTDTQYF
J gene: TRBJ2-3
D gene: -
clone size: -
V gene: TRBV9

CDR3 DNA: TGTGCCACCAGTGATTCAGGGTATGCTGAAGCTTTCTTT
CDR3 protein: CATSDSGYAEAFF
J gene: TRBJ1-1
D gene: -
clone size: few
V gene: TRBV24-1

CDR3 DNA: TGTGCCAGCAGCTCCGGGAGCCCTCCCTGGGCCCAGTACTTC
CDR3 protein: CASSSGSPPWAQYF
J gene: TRBJ2-5
D gene: -
clone size: -
V gene: TRBV7-9

CDR3 DNA: TGTGCCAGCAGCTTGGGGCCTGGCTACACCTTC
CDR3 protein: CASSLGPGYTF
J gene: TRBJ1-2
D gene: -
clone size: -
V gene: TRBV5-4

CDR3 DNA: TGTGCCAGCAGGCAACTTCAGGGCGGCACTGAAGCTTTCTTT
CDR3 protein: CASRQLQGGTEAFF
J gene: TRBJ1-1
D gene: -
clone size: -
V gene: TRBV27

CDR3 DNA: TGTGCCAGCAGCTTAAGAGCCTCATTTTCCTACGAGCAGTACTTC
CDR3 protein: CASSLRASFSYEQYF
J gene: TRBJ2-7
D gene: -
clone size: -
V gene: TRBV11-2

CDR3 DNA: TGTGCCAGCAAGGGGGGGGATAGAGAGCAGTTCTTC
CDR3 protein: CASKGGDREQFF
J gene: TRBJ2-1
D gene: -
clone size: once
V gene: TRBV12-3/TRBV12-4

CDR3 DNA: TGTGCCAGCAGTTACTCCGGGACAGCCTACAATGAGCAGTTCTTC
CDR3 protein: CASSYSGTAYNEQFF
J gene: TRBJ2-1
D gene: TRBD1
clone size: -
V gene: TRBV6-2/TRBV6-3

CDR3 DNA: TGTGCCAGCTCACCCCACAGGGAAGGAGGTGTTGGCTACACCTTC
CDR3 protein: CASSPHREGGVGYTF
J gene: TRBJ1-2
D gene: -
clone size: once
V gene: TRBV18

CDR3 DNA: TGTGCCAGCAGCTCTCTCGACAGAAAACTGTTTTTT
CDR3 protein: CASSSLDRKLFF
J gene: TRBJ1-4
D gene: -
clone size: -
V gene: TRBV11-2